This is a list of T cell receptor beta chains from one sample in a study. TCRdb re-called the RT-PCR reads through MiXCR, storing one row per CDR3 protein. The table shows about 700,000 distinct CDR3 sequences, with 13% to 15% occurring only once. The sample consisted of memory CD4+ T cells from blood. These receptors all come from a female donor in good health, serving as a healthy control. The CDR3 runs from the conserved cysteine through the conserved F or W. The order of the fields is CDR3 length, clone size, D gene, V gene, J gene, CDR3 protein, CDR3 DNA. D genes are given only for firm matches. A clone size is listed for some rows: how often the clone was seen (once, few, many), or a class if it is expanded.

length: 14
size: many
D: NA
V: TRBV20-1
J: TRBJ2-1
CDR3: CSATTGRDLDEQFF
DNA: TGCAGTGCAACGACAGGGAGGGACTTAGATGAGCAGTTCTTC

length: 13
size: NA
D: TRBD1
V: TRBV6-5
J: TRBJ1-2
CDR3: CATQGGQNYGYTF
DNA: TGTGCCACGCAGGGGGGACAGAACTATGGCTACACCTTC

length: 14
size: few
D: NA
V: TRBV6-2/TRBV6-3
J: TRBJ1-1
CDR3: CASRLPGGGTEAFF
DNA: TGTGCCAGCAGATTACCGGGTGGTGGCACTGAAGCTTTCTTT

length: 14
size: many
D: TRBD1
V: TRBV29-1
J: TRBJ2-1
CDR3: CSVTGSSSYNEQFF
DNA: TGCAGCGTGACAGGGTCGAGCTCCTACAATGAGCAGTTCTTC

length: 13
size: NA
D: NA
V: TRBV29-1
J: TRBJ2-7
CDR3: CSVERGLGEEQYF
DNA: TGCAGCGTTGAAAGGGGGTTAGGTGAAGAGCAGTACTTC

length: 16
size: few
D: TRBD2
V: TRBV9
J: TRBJ2-3
CDR3: CASSPGGRGTTDTQYF
DNA: TGTGCCAGCAGCCCGGGTGGGCGGGGGACTACAGATACGCAGTATTTT

length: 15
size: NA
D: NA
V: TRBV27
J: TRBJ1-2
CDR3: CASTILPQGLYGYTF
DNA: TGTGCCAGCACCATACTCCCTCAGGGGTTGTATGGCTACACCTTC

length: 14
size: NA
D: NA
V: TRBV24-1
J: TRBJ2-1
CDR3: CATSAREMLNEQFF
DNA: TGTGCCACCAGTGCAAGGGAGATGTTGAATGAGCAGTTCTTC

length: 15
size: NA
D: NA
V: TRBV4-3
J: TRBJ2-3
CDR3: CASSQEPDSTDTQYF
DNA: TGCGCCAGCAGCCAAGAGCCGGATAGCACAGATACGCAGTATTTT

length: 14
size: few
D: NA
V: TRBV6-6
J: TRBJ1-1
CDR3: CASSSLWVGAEAFF
DNA: TGTGCCAGCAGTTCGCTCTGGGTGGGAGCTGAAGCTTTCTTT

length: 14
size: NA
D: NA
V: TRBV29-1
J: TRBJ1-1
CDR3: CISQPVNKNTEAFF
DNA: TGCATCTCACAACCCGTAAATAAGAACACTGAAGCTTTCTTT

length: 15
size: many
D: TRBD2
V: TRBV5-5
J: TRBJ2-1
CDR3: CASNLAEAFRDEQFF
DNA: TGTGCCAGCAACCTAGCGGAGGCATTTCGCGATGAGCAGTTCTTC

length: 14
size: many
D: TRBD2
V: TRBV5-6
J: TRBJ2-4
CDR3: CASSSRTSGNIQYF
DNA: TGTGCCAGCAGCTCTCGGACTAGCGGAAACATTCAGTACTTC

length: 14
size: few
D: NA
V: TRBV6-2/TRBV6-3
J: TRBJ1-5
CDR3: CASSYWGGNQPQHF
DNA: TGTGCCAGCAGTTACTGGGGGGGGAATCAGCCCCAGCATTTT

length: 11
size: NA
D: TRBD1
V: TRBV20-1
J: TRBJ1-6
CDR3: CSARGQGPLHF
DNA: TGCAGTGCTCGAGGACAGGGCCCCCTCCACTTT

length: 16
size: few
D: TRBD1
V: TRBV28
J: TRBJ2-7
CDR3: CASSLMYGTGLPEQYF
DNA: TGTGCCAGCAGTTTAATGTACGGGACAGGTCTACCCGAGCAGTACTTC

length: 15
size: many
D: TRBD2
V: TRBV7-3
J: TRBJ2-1
CDR3: CASSLRLADYNEQFF
DNA: TGTGCCAGCAGCTTAAGGCTAGCGGACTACAATGAGCAGTTCTTC

length: 14
size: few
D: NA
V: TRBV12-3/TRBV12-4
J: TRBJ2-2
CDR3: CAISRGGAAGELFF
DNA: TGTGCCATCAGTAGGGGGGGCGCGGCCGGGGAGCTGTTTTTT

length: 16
size: few
D: NA
V: TRBV5-1
J: TRBJ2-6
CDR3: CASSLGIRGGANVLTF
DNA: TGCGCCAGCAGCTTGGGAATCAGGGGAGGGGCCAACGTCCTGACTTTC

length: 13
size: many
D: NA
V: TRBV6-6
J: TRBJ1-1
CDR3: CASSYRHDYEAFF
DNA: TGTGCCAGCAGTTACAGGCACGATTATGAAGCTTTCTTT

length: 14
size: NA
D: TRBD1
V: TRBV5-6
J: TRBJ1-1
CDR3: CASIRTGEDTEAFF
DNA: TGTGCCAGCATTCGGACAGGGGAGGACACTGAAGCTTTCTTT

length: 14
size: few
D: TRBD2
V: TRBV10-3
J: TRBJ2-5
CDR3: CAISESAGGETQYF
DNA: TGTGCCATCAGTGAGTCGGCGGGGGGAGAGACCCAGTACTTC

length: 15
size: few
D: TRBD1
V: TRBV7-9
J: TRBJ2-3
CDR3: CASSFVTGGTDTQYF
DNA: TGTGCCAGCAGCTTCGTAACAGGGGGCACAGATACGCAGTATTTT

length: 13
size: NA
D: NA
V: TRBV20-1
J: TRBJ2-1
CDR3: CSVEGPGLAQQFF
DNA: TGCAGTGTAGAGGGGCCGGGCCTAGCCCAGCAGTTCTTC

length: 14
size: few
D: TRBD1
V: TRBV5-6
J: TRBJ2-7
CDR3: CASSPGDRVYEQYF
DNA: TGTGCCAGCAGCCCGGGGGACAGGGTCTACGAGCAGTACTTC

length: 14
size: NA
D: NA
V: TRBV9
J: TRBJ2-7
CDR3: CASSVGGGPYEQYF
DNA: TGTGCCAGCAGCGTAGGAGGCGGGCCCTACGAGCAGTACTTC

length: 14
size: NA
D: TRBD2
V: TRBV5-4
J: TRBJ2-3
CDR3: CASSLAGEADTQYF
DNA: TGTGCCAGCAGCCTAGCGGGAGAAGCGGATACGCAGTATTTT

length: 18
size: few
D: NA
V: TRBV9
J: TRBJ1-4
CDR3: CASSYTAAWDSTNEKLFF
DNA: TGTGCCAGCAGCTATACGGCGGCGTGGGATTCAACTAATGAAAAACTGTTTTTT

length: 14
size: many
D: NA
V: TRBV20-1
J: TRBJ1-5
CDR3: CSAARSEGPQPQHF
DNA: TGCAGTGCCGCTAGGTCAGAGGGGCCTCAGCCCCAGCATTTT

length: 16
size: NA
D: TRBD2
V: TRBV15
J: TRBJ2-1
CDR3: CATSRRTSGYYNEQFF
DNA: TGTGCCACCAGCAGACGGACTAGCGGGTATTACAATGAGCAGTTCTTC

length: 12
size: NA
D: NA
V: TRBV20-1
J: TRBJ2-7
CDR3: CSATSMGGEQYF
DNA: TGCAGTGCTACATCTATGGGGGGCGAGCAGTACTTC

length: 13
size: few
D: NA
V: TRBV28
J: TRBJ2-7
CDR3: CASIPTKSYEQYF
DNA: TGTGCCAGCATTCCGACGAAATCCTACGAGCAGTACTTC

length: 15
size: few
D: TRBD1
V: TRBV12-3/TRBV12-4
J: TRBJ1-2
CDR3: CASSFYGQGDYGYTF
DNA: TGTGCCAGCAGTTTTTACGGACAGGGCGACTATGGCTACACCTTC

length: 15
size: few
D: TRBD1
V: TRBV20-1
J: TRBJ1-5
CDR3: CSAPGQGVWNQPQHF
DNA: TGCAGTGCCCCCGGACAGGGAGTATGGAATCAGCCCCAGCATTTT

length: 15
size: many
D: NA
V: TRBV20-1
J: TRBJ1-4
CDR3: CSARPAQVINEKLFF
DNA: TGCAGTGCTAGACCGGCACAGGTTATCAATGAAAAACTGTTTTTT

length: 16
size: NA
D: NA
V: TRBV6-2/TRBV6-3
J: TRBJ2-2
CDR3: CASSYYGRGITGELFF
DNA: TGTGCCAGCAGTTACTATGGCAGGGGAATCACCGGGGAGCTGTTTTTT

length: 17
size: NA
D: TRBD2
V: TRBV11-2
J: TRBJ2-1
CDR3: CASSLDRRTSGRNEQFF
DNA: TGTGCCAGCAGCTTAGATAGACGCACTAGCGGGAGGAATGAGCAGTTCTTC

length: 16
size: many
D: NA
V: TRBV7-8
J: TRBJ1-3
CDR3: CASSLGRTYSGNTIYF
DNA: TGTGCCAGCAGCTTAGGCCGGACATACTCTGGAAACACCATATATTTT

length: 14
size: NA
D: NA
V: TRBV28
J: TRBJ1-2
CDR3: CASSSQTENYGYTF
DNA: TGTGCCAGCAGTTCTCAGACTGAGAACTATGGCTACACCTTC